These 19 T cell receptor beta chains came from one sample sequenced in a study of shared clonotypes between healthy human individuals. Generated by immunoSEQ multiplex PCR, the TCRdb table keeps only in-frame clones and is missing some. The sample yields 950,000 to 1,200,000 clones, 70% to 85% seen once. The specimen sequenced was memory CD4+ T cells from PBMCs. This sample's subset: CD45RA-negative fraction. The origin of the receptors is a man aged 18-30 years in good health. Some clones in this sample may be carry-over from other donors' samples.

Of note for this clone: A much larger clone differs from this one at a single base, so this may be a read error. This CDR3 fails to terminate in the conserved phenylalanine or tryptophan, so it likely reflects a read error. The CDR3 region is CASSQGQDYSYEQYL. DNA for the CDR3: TGTGCCAGCAGCCAAGGTCAGGACTATTCCTACGAGCAGTACCTC. The V call is TRBV4-2, the J call TRBJ2-7; D possibly corresponds to TRBD2 (6 bases). CDR3 length: 15 amino acids. The V gene lost 1 base and the J gene lost 1 base, with 11 bases spanning the gap. The germline CDR1 and CDR2 sequences are LGHNA and YNFKEQ.

Note on this clone: This specimen includes other DNA sequences encoding the same CDR3. The CDR3 coding sequence is TGCGCCAGCAGCTTGGCGGGACAGGGGGCCTATGGCTACACCTTC. This codes for CASSLAGQGAYGYTF. The chain uses TRBV5-1 and TRBJ1-2, with 12 bases lining up with TRBD1. V was pared by 0 bases and J by 4 bases, with 1 base of the junction left unmatched. This CDR3 has 15 amino acids. CDR1 and CDR2 from the germline V gene are SGHRS and YFSETQ.

This clone was counted only a few times. This chain joins TRBV5-1 and TRBJ2-4, with TRBD2 matching over 10 bases. V dropped 4 bases and J dropped 8; count of bases not matched to a gene: 9. The V gene's germline CDR1 is SGHRS and CDR2 YFSETQ. The CDR3 contains 15 residues. The CDR3 nucleotides read TGCGCCAGCAGCCCTAGCAGCGGGAGGGTAGACATTCAGTACTTC. Its protein is CASSPSSGRVDIQYF.

The V call is TRBV5-5, the J call TRBJ2-2; D is ambiguous. This CDR3 comprises 14 residues. The germline V and J ends were trimmed by 0 bases and 5 bases, with 8 bases remaining between them. Looked up from germline, CDR1 is SGHKS and CDR2 is YYEKEE (reference sequence). The CDR3 bases are TGTGCCAGCAGCTTGGTGCCCGGGACCGGGGAGCTGTTTTTT. Translated: CASSLVPGTGELFF. The variable domain in full, with the rest retrieved from reference TRBV5-5 and TRBJ2-2, is DAGVTQSPTHLIKTRGQQVTLRCSPISGHKSVSWYQQVLGQGPQFIFQYYEKEERGRGNFPDRFSARQFPNYSSELNVNALLLGDSALYLCASSLVPGTGELFFGEGSRLTVL.

The rearrangement links TRBV12-5 to TRBJ2-7; 7 bases are shared with TRBD1. Germline values: CDR1 LGHNT, CDR2 FRNRAP. This CDR3 spans 15 amino acids. V gave up 3 bases and J gave up 3 bases; unmatched junction bases: 8. The CDR3 coding sequence is TGTGCTAGTGGTTTTGGGGACAGCGTTGTCTACGAGCAGTACTTC. This gives the protein CASGFGDSVVYEQYF.

Only a few counts were recorded for this clone. J is TRBJ1-4 and V is TRBV7-3, with D possibly TRBD1 on 6 matching bases. This CDR3 is 14 amino acids long. Trimming pared 5 bases from V and 6 bases from J, leaving 13 bases between. The V gene's germline CDR1 is SGHTA and CDR2 FQGTGA. CDR3 loop: CASSPTGRDEKLFF. The CDR3 DNA reads as TGTGCCAGCAGCCCCACAGGGAGGGATGAAAAACTGTTTTTT.

This clone was seen a single time. This chain connects TRBV7-9 to TRBJ1-5; D is undetermined. The length of the CDR3 is 14 residues. Germline values: CDR1 SEHNR, CDR2 FQNEAQ (reference sequence). Between the trimmed V and J ends, which lost 1 base and 1 base, there was a span of 5 bases. CDR3 region: CASSLVGSNQPQHF. The CDR3 nucleotides read TGTGCCAGCAGCTTAGTGGGCAGCAATCAGCCCCAGCATTTT.

The chain combines TRBV4-2 with TRBJ2-1; a weak D match, TRBD1 (5 bases). Germline CDR1 and CDR2: LGHNA and YNFKEQ. Trimming took 2 bases from V and 9 from J, leaving 17 bases between them. CDR3 length: 15 residues. The CDR3 here is CASSQIGDSLGEQFF. For the CDR3, the DNA is TGTGCCAGCAGCCAAATTGGCGACAGCTTGGGTGAGCAGTTCTTC.

This chain joins TRBV27 and TRBJ2-6; 8 bases fit TRBD1. This CDR3 region has 18 residues. V was clipped by 2 bases and J by 2 bases; unmatched bases: 8. In germline, CDR1 is MNHEY, CDR2 SMNVEV (reference sequence). The CDR3 DNA reads TGTGCCAGCAGTTTAATGGGCAGGGGGCGTCCTGGGGCCAACGTCCTGACTTTC. Translating it yields CASSLMGRGRPGANVLTF.

Note on this clone: The sample carries other DNA sequences with the same CDR3. The chain joins TRBV5-4 to TRBJ1-1; D not resolved. CDR3 size: 14 residues. The V gene lost 0 bases and the J gene lost 1 base, with 7 bases spanning the gap. The germline V gene has CDR1 SGHNT and CDR2 YYREEE (reference sequence). This CDR3 is CASSLDRRNTEAFF. In DNA form, the CDR3 reads TGTGCCAGCAGCTTGGACCGCCGGAACACTGAAGCTTTCTTT.

The chain links TRBV28 to TRBJ2-7, with a weak D call TRBD1 (7 bases). Trimming took 8 bases from V and 13 from J, leaving 24 bases between them. Germline values: CDR1 MDHEN, CDR2 SYDVKM. The CDR3 contains 13 residues. Here the CDR3 reads CASFGQAPMGGYF. DNA for the CDR3: TGTGCCAGCTTCGGACAGGCCCCCATGGGAGGCTACTTC.

This chain uses TRBV11-1 with TRBJ2-3; 12 bases match TRBD2. V shed 5 bases and J 2 bases; nucleotides not matched to a gene: 5. The CDR3 totals 16 residues. Per the germline V gene, CDR1 is SGHAT and CDR2 is FQDESV (reference sequence). CDR3: CASSNGLAGLTDTQYF. CDR3 coding DNA: TGTGCCAGCAGCAATGGACTAGCGGGACTCACAGATACGCAGTATTTT. Using reference TRBV11-1 and TRBJ2-3 for the parts outside the CDR3, the full variable domain is EAEVAQSPRYKITEKSQAVAFWCDPISGHATLYWYRQILGQGPELLVQFQDESVVDDSQLPKDRFSAERLKGVDSTLKIQPAELGDSAMYLCASSNGLAGLTDTQYFGPGTRLTVL.

This rearrangement joins TRBV4-1 to TRBJ1-5, with D unresolved. V was trimmed by 1 base and J by 3 bases, leaving 13 bases between them. The CDR3 contains 16 residues. CDR1 and CDR2 (germline): MGHRA, YSYEKL. CDR3 sequence reads: CASSQGPLGINQPQHF. CDR3 nucleotide sequence: TGCGCCAGCAGCCAAGGGCCGCTTGGAATCAATCAGCCCCAGCATTTT.

The chain has TRBV7-9 and TRBJ2-7; tentatively, D is TRBD1 (6 bases). In germline, CDR1 is SEHNR, CDR2 FQNEAQ (reference sequence). The CDR3 totals 13 residues. The ends were cut back, 3 bases at V and 8 bases at J, with 14 bases in the middle. The CDR3 DNA is TGTGCCAGCAGCTTTTCCAGACAGGCCCAGCAGTACTTC. Residues: CASSFSRQAQQYF.

This sequence joins TRBV9 and TRBJ2-7; a weak D match, TRBD2 (6 bases). V lost 3 bases, J lost 3 bases, and 13 bases lay in between. The CDR3 length is 14 residues. The germline V gene encodes CDR1 SGDLS and CDR2 YYNGEE. CDR3 residues: CASSAAPRGYEQYF. The CDR3 nucleotides are TGTGCCAGCAGCGCCGCCCCGCGGGGCTACGAGCAGTACTTC.

The chain joins TRBV7-6 to TRBJ2-2, with D possibly matching TRBD1 (6 bases). This CDR3 spans 16 amino acids. Per germline, CDR1 SGHVS and CDR2 FNYEAQ. V lost 2 bases and J lost 1, with 11 bases in between. CDR3 in DNA: TGTGCCAGCAGCTTACAGGGGCTACTGAACACCGGGGAGCTGTTTTTT. Amino acid sequence: CASSLQGLLNTGELFF.

This clone was recorded once. This chain connects TRBV6-1 to TRBJ2-4; D possibly corresponds to TRBD1 (5 bases). Looked up from germline, CDR1 is MNHNS and CDR2 is SASEGT. The V end was cut by 5 bases, the J end by 0 bases, with 11 bases between. This CDR3 is 15 amino acids long. As DNA, the CDR3 is TGTGCCAGCAGTCTCGACAGCCTAGCCAAAAACATTCAGTACTTC. Its translation: CASSLDSLAKNIQYF.

This clone was found once. This sequence joins TRBV2 and TRBJ1-1; TRBD1 might be the D (5 bases). Germline CDR1 is SNHLY and CDR2 is FYNNEI. The V end lost 7 bases, the J end lost 5 bases, and 14 bases lay between the germline ends. This CDR3 region has 13 residues. In DNA, the CDR3 is TGTGCCAGCACGAGACAGCTTTGGACTGAAGCTTTCTTT. It is translated as CASTRQLWTEAFF.

This clone was detected once. The chain recombines TRBV2 with TRBJ2-7; D might be TRBD1 (5 bases). The CDR3 runs to 14 residues. V lost 6 bases and J 6 bases, leaving 18 bases between the germline ends. The germline V gene has CDR1 SNHLY and CDR2 FYNNEI. CDR3 region: CASSYRQGSGEQYF. The CDR3 DNA follows: TGTGCCAGCAGCTATCGGCAGGGAAGTGGCGAGCAGTACTTC.